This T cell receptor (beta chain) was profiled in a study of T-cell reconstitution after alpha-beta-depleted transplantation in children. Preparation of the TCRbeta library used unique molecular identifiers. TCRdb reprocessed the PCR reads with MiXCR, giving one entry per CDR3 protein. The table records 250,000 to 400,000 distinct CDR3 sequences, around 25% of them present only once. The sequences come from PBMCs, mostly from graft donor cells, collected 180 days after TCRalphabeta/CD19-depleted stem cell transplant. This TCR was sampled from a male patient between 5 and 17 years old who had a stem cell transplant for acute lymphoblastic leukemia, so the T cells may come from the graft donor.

The CDR3 region has the DNA TGCGCCAGCAGCTTGCGGCCGGGACAGGGACTCTACGAGCAGTACTTC. Translating it yields CASSLRPGQGLYEQYF. The chain links TRBV5-1 to TRBJ2-7; TRBD1 aligns across 9 bases. Germline values: CDR1 SGHRS, CDR2 YFSETQ. V was clipped by 1 base and J by 3 bases; unmatched bases: 8. This CDR3 has 16 amino acids.